This is a list of T cell receptor beta chains from one sample in a study of cytomegalovirus exposure and HLA in healthy donors. Some clones are missing from TCRdb's copy, which holds only in-frame ones; the method was immunoSEQ multiplex PCR. The repertoire consists of 100,000 to 150,000 clones, with about 85% occurring once and the leading ten covering 3% to 4%. Sequencing was carried out using PBMCs. The source of these receptors is a man between 18 and 29 years old in good health and CMV-seropositive. CDR3s include the opening cysteine and the closing phenylalanine or tryptophan. A D gene is named only where the DNA matches it firmly.

TRBV30	15	TRBD1	TRBJ1-1	TGTGCCTGGAGTGTTTTGGGGACAGAGAACACTGAAGCTTTCTTT	CAWSVLGTENTEAFF
TRBV19	14	NA	TRBJ1-5	TGTGCCAGTAATTCTGGGGCCGGCAATCAGCCCCAGCATTTT	CASNSGAGNQPQHF
TRBV19	14	NA	TRBJ2-7	TGTGCCAGTAGTATGGTGGGGAGCTCCTACGAGCAGTACTTT	CASSMVGSSYEQYF
TRBV13	16	TRBD2	TRBJ2-3	TGTGCCAGCAGCTTATTTCTAGCGGGAGTACCAGATACGCAGTATTTT	CASSLFLAGVPDTQYF
TRBV5-4	16	NA	TRBJ2-7	TGTGCCAGCAGCCCTAGAAAATACACGACCTCCTACGAGCAGTACTTC	CASSPRKYTTSYEQYF
TRBV7-8	17	TRBD1	TRBJ2-7	TGTGCCAGCAGCTTAGCCCCGGACAGGGAGGCTTCCTACGAGCAGTACTTC	CASSLAPDREASYEQYF
TRBV25-1	15	NA	TRBJ1-2	TGTGCCAGCAGACCAACAGGTCACCCTAACTATGGCTACACCTTC	CASRPTGHPNYGYTF
TRBV30	14	NA	TRBJ1-2	TGTGCCTGGAGTGTGGGCCGAGCTAACTATGGCTACACCTTC	CAWSVGRANYGYTF
TRBV7-8	14	NA	TRBJ2-5	TGTGCCAGCAGCTTATGGCAGGGCCAAGAGACCCAGTACTTC	CASSLWQGQETQYF
TRBV9	15	TRBD2	TRBJ2-1	TGTGCCAGCAGCGTAGGGGGGACTAGCGGCAATGAGCAGTTCTTC	CASSVGGTSGNEQFF
TRBV6-5	13	NA	TRBJ1-6	TGTGCCAGCAGTTTGACAGTCTATTCACCCCTCCACTTT	CASSLTVYSPLHF
TRBV7-9	14	NA	TRBJ1-6	TGTTCCAGCAGCCCAGGGACACCCTCTTCACCCCTCCACTTT	CSSSPGTPSSPLHF